This TCR beta chain was identified during a study of cytomegalovirus exposure and HLA in healthy donors (dated by TCRdb to the late 2010s). Concerning the study at large: In an earlier analysis of 550 to 750 of the donors, approximately 260 Gb of sequence data and 117 million unique TCR beta sequences from about 190 million T cells were reported. An early release covering more than 500 HLA-typed donors comprised about 290 gigabases of sequencing data and about 90 million unique TCR sequences. Of the roughly 410 genotyped donors, 70% to 90% were placed in the genetic ancestry cluster associated with self-reported Caucasian donors. The aim of the study was to test whether cataloging public T cell receptors could identify signatures of past pathogen exposure. The study profiled the T cell repertoires of under 700 subjects by immunosequencing and related them to cytomegalovirus serostatus. Besides the first cohort of roughly 700 subjects, a separate validation cohort made up of 90 to 150 different subjects was used. To predict cytomegalovirus infection status, the study brought together high-throughput TCR immunosequencing, statistical association of individual TCRs with disease status, and machine learning. To study patterns of TCR occurrence, a later analysis re-analyzed previously published TCR beta repertoires from around 700 donors and added high-resolution HLA genotyping. In the later analysis, no new phenotypic data were used to find candidate immune exposures; instead, reliance was placed on TCR beta sequences and their occurrence across donors. To decide whether each TCR beta V gene segment behaved as functional or pseudogenic, an earlier analysis of several hundred of the donors relied on high-throughput TCR beta sequencing. Donor age, sex, ethnicity and CMV serostatus were collected together with the repertoire data. A later genetic analysis took genome-wide SNP genotypes for about three fifths of the roughly 670 donors and used that subset as a discovery cohort. All discovery cohort repertoires had been generated on a single sequencing platform. Class I and class II HLA loci were covered by the typing at four-digit resolution. The number of donors typed differed by locus, with 629-630 for A, B, C, DRB1 and DQB1, around 560 for DQA1, nearly 610 for DPA1, and under 490 for DPB1. Because of strong linkage in the cohort, roughly 5 DR-DQ haplotypes were treated as single units for association and clustering. Across some 400 genotyped donors of the cohort, an average of approximately 200,000 unique TCR beta nucleotide sequences per donor were sequenced, and 15% to 20% of those sequences were non-productive. Paper-wide results and their limitations: In an earlier analysis of more than 500 of the donors, most TCR beta V segments appeared in productive rearrangements about 90% or about 30% of the time, broadly matching IMGT annotations. A further reported finding was that TCR beta sequences accurately predicted the HLA-A and HLA-B alleles for most subjects in the first cohort. A later genetic analysis associated a missense DCLRE1C variant with V-gene and J-gene trimming of TCR beta chains, and an independent cohort replicated the association. The presence/absence analyses assumed that sequencing depth was roughly uniform across donors, and that assumption may not be true. At a false discovery rate of 0.05, a later analysis linked 15,000 to 20,000 TCR beta sequences to specific HLA alleles. Because counts were too low, 15 or so rarely observed V segments, including chromosome 9 orphons, were excluded from the earlier analysis of 500 to 700 of the donors. In the study, 150 to 200 TCR beta chains were listed as associated with cytomegalovirus. When HLA alleles, especially DR and DQ, strongly co-occurred, attributing TCR associations to individual alleles was difficult. Linkage disequilibrium might explain the correlated functional status among segregating V segments, but an unknown experimental factor could not be excluded. In a later analysis, TCR association rates were found to vary across HLA loci, with the most associated TCRs seen for DRB1 alleles and the fewest for HLA-C alleles. The 87-base-pair reads could not distinguish some IMGT-functional V segments, including TRBV6-2 and TRBV6-3, so those segments were excluded. The authors suggested that the approach could potentially be generalized to other disease states and immunological phenotypes. According to a later genetic analysis, donors in an Asian-associated ancestry cluster had fewer N-insertions in productive TCRs than the roughly 670-donor mean. Immune exposure information for the cohort was limited to CMV serostatus. Several of the top co-occurrence clusters appeared to be linked to parvovirus B19, influenza, CMV and Epstein-Barr virus, according to a later analysis. Across donors, most TCR sequences were observed very rarely, whereas some public TCRs were present in many individuals. A later analysis found that HLA-associated TCR beta chains were more clonally expanded and had lower generation probabilities than equally common non-associated chains. Because HLA typing was unavailable for some donors at each locus, only the typed subset was used in association tests. Only TCR beta chains were sequenced in this cohort, and the absence of alpha or paired-chain data limited detectable features. The sequencing pipeline was judged likely to have produced a cluster of highly shared sequence variants as a technical artifact. According to a later analysis, most CMV-associated TCR beta chains appeared to be HLA-restricted, and the HLA associations seemed to be driven largely by CMV exposure. Three of the identified cytomegalovirus-associated TCR beta chains were confirmed in vitro to be specific for cytomegalovirus antigens. The classifier was reported to diagnose cytomegalovirus status with high specificity and sensitivity in both the original cohort and the validation cohort.

The cohort consisted of hundreds of healthy bone marrow donors. Cohort members were all nominally healthy when sampled, although unrecorded immune exposures were likely present. The donor was CMV seronegative and belonged to the group of 380 or so seronegative cohort members. Each donor provided a peripheral blood sample, and peripheral blood mononuclear cells were used for TCR beta sequencing. The Qiagen DNeasy Blood Extraction Kit was used to extract genomic DNA from the blood cell samples. As to this clone: Its antigen is unknown. Base qualities are not at hand, and no much larger clone is one base apart.

Library prep was done by the immunoSEQ multiplex PCR assay. A mixture of 60 forward primers for TCR Vbeta segments and 13 reverse primers for TCR Jbeta segments was used in the multiplex PCR. The CDR3 region of rearranged TCR beta genes was amplified from genomic DNA with a multiplex PCR assay. Amplified TCR beta libraries were sequenced as 87-base-pair reads on the Illumina HiSeq System. In the original analysis: A later analysis counted about 80 million unique TCR beta chains across the 666 repertoires, and approximately 11 million of these chains were shared by at least two donors. Raw reads were error-corrected and collapsed into unique sequences with a nearest-neighbor algorithm that merged closely related sequences to remove PCR and sequencing errors. CDR3 sequences were aligned to IMGT reference sequences to assign V, D and J gene segments. For a sequence to be retained, a match of at least six nucleotides to both a V gene segment and a J gene segment was required. A rearrangement counted as productive if the CDR3 had no stop codons and remained in frame with V and J, and every other rearrangement counted as non-productive. Following IMGT convention, CDR3 was defined as the stretch from the second conserved V-encoded cysteine up to the conserved J-encoded phenylalanine. In an earlier analysis of 550 to 650 of the donors, sequences lacking an unambiguous match to a single V gene segment were excluded. In an earlier analysis of 587 of the donors, V segments were called functional above 56.7% productive rearrangements and were called segregating when the between-donor standard deviation exceeded 5%. A statistical classification framework was built for diagnosing cytomegalovirus status from the catalog of TCR beta chain sequences. V and J gene assignment, in a later analysis, came from comparing TCR nucleotide sequences with IMGT/GENE-DB human TR gene sequences. In a later analysis, CDR3 sequences and most-parsimonious VDJ recombination scenarios were assigned using the TCRdist pipeline. In a later analysis, every TCR beta chain was defined by the combination of its CDR3 amino acid sequence and its V-gene family, and reads without a unique V-gene family were dropped. To address suspected cross-contamination and a sequencing artifact, a later analysis removed some 620 highly shared, low-generation-probability nucleotide sequences. In a later analysis, a clonal expansion index for each public chain was calculated from normalized within-repertoire ranks of inferred template counts. In a later analysis, generation probabilities were computed with a VDJ recombination model fitted to out-of-frame rearrangements, and the resulting probabilities were checked against IGoR. In a later analysis, TCR-TCR, TCR-HLA and TCR-CMV co-occurrence was scored with hypergeometric tests, and a repertoire-size bias correction was applied to TCR pairs. False discovery rates were estimated in a later analysis by permuting HLA or CMV assignments 20 times. In a later analysis, co-occurring TCRs were grouped with DBSCAN, and TCRdist sequence similarity was added when clustering was performed within HLA-allele-positive subsets. Repertoires with fewer than 30,000 or more than 120,000 public chains, plus five repertoires with anomalous nucleotide sharing, were excluded from co-occurrence clustering. TCRdb stores this immuneACCESS table with in-frame sequences only. Part of the clones is absent; in the studies checked, under half of the shortfall reflects unresolved V genes, and no reason is known for the rest. V, J and clone size are those of that table, while D and trimming were read from the DNA. The sample table contains a few hundred thousand clones; only one count was recorded for around 65% of them. The ten biggest clones cover 2% to 2.5% of the sample.

V is reduced by 1 base and J by 0 bases, leaving a spacing of 8 bases between them. The CDR1 and CDR2 encoded by the germline V gene are SGHTA and FQGTGA. Measured from the cysteine to the phenylalanine, the CDR3 is 15 residues long. The read is trimmed to its CDR3 DNA, 45 bases read in frame from base 1. The sequenced sample was PBMCs. The chain joins TRBV7-3 to TRBJ2-3; the best D guess is TRBD2, with 5 bases matching. The origin of this receptor is a female donor in good health and CMV-seronegative. CDR3 sequence: CASSLMVASTDTQYF. The bases read TGTGCCAGCAGCTTAATGGTAGCGAGCACAGATACGCAGTATTTT.